This TCR beta chain stems from a study of shared clonotypes between healthy human individuals. Study results and caveats: What limited the represented genetic and exposure-history diversity was the small number of donors. Some clonotypes were shared by all four sorted-subset donors, while others were not shared. The non-shared ones had lower generation probabilities than the shared ones.

With respect to this clone: Its specificity is not known.

Only in-frame clones appear in the TCRdb table, and some are missing; sequencing was by immunoSEQ multiplex PCR. The profile shows some 2,000,000 clones, 90% to 96% of them singletons. The CDR3 has 12 residues. V was clipped by 3 bases and J by 5 bases, with 5 bases between them. Germline CDR1 and CDR2: SGHNT and YYREEE (reference sequence). The specimen was naive CD4+ T cells sorted from blood. Indicated subset: CD45RA+ positively selected. J is TRBJ1-4 and V is TRBV5-4; no definite D call. This sequence originates from a young man in good health. The CDR3 sequence is CASSSVNEKLFF. Written as DNA, the CDR3 is TGTGCCAGCAGCTCGGTGAATGAAAAACTGTTTTTT.